This TCR beta chain was found in a study of blood T cell repertoires in COVID-19. J gave up 3 bases and V 0 bases, and 5 bases lay outside the gene matches. This CDR3 has 15 amino acids. The germline V gene has CDR1 SGHAT and CDR2 FQNNGV. Here immunoSEQ multiplex PCR was the method, and the copy in TCRdb shows in-frame clones only, minus some. The sample has some 100,000 clones, 80% seen once. The sequence was collected from a human donor in a cohort sampled during active COVID-19. The sequenced material came from peripheral blood. The rearrangement uses TRBV11-2 and TRBJ2-7, with TRBD2 matching 7 bases. The CDR3 DNA sequence: TGTGCCAGCAGCTTAGAGGGGGGGAACAGCTACGAGCAGTACTTC. Encoded protein: CASSLEGGNSYEQYF.